The T cell receptor beta chain under discussion was sequenced for a study of T cell responses to AZD1222 COVID-19 vaccine. Findings and limits, study-wide: The study reported that nearly half of spike-specific TCRs target unmutated variant regions. The study found Spike-specific TCR breadth and depth rose after two AZD1222 doses. There were repertoire samples only from the period after the peak T cell response. Most donors were white British and more were female, and clonal diversity was possibly underestimated.

Sequencing used immunoSEQ multiplex PCR; TCRdb keeps in-frame clones, though not all of them. The repertoire holds tens of thousands of clones, with about 89% as singletons. Remarks on this clone: Its specificity is unknown.

V lost 4 bases and J lost 1, with 14 bases in between. Germline V lookup: CDR1 MNHNS, CDR2 SASEGT. This CDR3 comprises 16 residues. The rearrangement links TRBV6-1 to TRBJ2-4; D gene unclear. The material sequenced was peripheral blood, taken 28 days after the second AZD1222 dose. The sequence was obtained from an adult who received the AZD1222 COVID-19 vaccine. The CDR3 loop is CASSGRSGLAKNIQYF. The DNA of the CDR3 is TGTGCCAGCAGTGGCAGGTCCGGGTTGGCCAAAAACATTCAGTACTTC.